These 6 T cell receptor beta chains were sequenced from one sample in a study of early T cells in non-severe SARS-CoV-2 infection. TCRdb passed the 5' RACE reads through MiXCR, listing each CDR3 protein once. The data contain 100,000 to 130,000 distinct CDR3 sequences, roughly 12% of them singletons. The sample was whole blood. These receptors were taken from an adult who was a healthcare worker with PCR-confirmed SARS-CoV-2 infection or an uninfected control (not recorded which).

This clonotype was seen repeatedly, ten times or more. This sequence joins TRBV6-2 or TRBV6-3 and TRBJ2-1; TRBD2 matches at 16 bases. Germline CDR1 reads MNHEY; CDR2 reads SVGEGT. V dropped 6 bases and J dropped 4; count of bases not matched to a gene: 3. The CDR3 contains 16 residues. The CDR3 nucleotides are TGTGCCAGCAGGGGGACTAGCGGGAGGGGATACAATGAGCAGTTCTTC. Protein product: CASRGTSGRGYNEQFF.

This clonotype was found many times. This chain uses TRBV27 with TRBJ2-2; D is undetermined. This CDR3 spans 12 amino acids. V lost 6 bases to trimming and J lost 5 bases, with 7 bases between them. CDR1 MNHEY and CDR2 SMNVEV come from the germline V gene (reference sequence). The CDR3 coding sequence is TGTGCCAGCAGACAGTGGACCGGGGAGCTGTTTTTT. Amino acids: CASRQWTGELFF.

The sample holds many counts of this clonotype. J is TRBJ2-5 and V is TRBV6-5, with D perhaps being TRBD1 or TRBD2 (5 bases each). The CDR3 covers 15 residues. Germline CDR1 and CDR2: MNHEY and SVGAGI. V lost 5 bases and J 5 bases, leaving 18 bases between the germline ends. The CDR3 DNA sequence: TGTGCCAGCAGTACCCCGGGACGCAAAACGGAGACCCAGTACTTC. Translated, it gives CASSTPGRKTETQYF.

This clonotype was detected ten times or more. The chain carries TRBV7-8 and TRBJ1-1; D remains ambiguous. Trimming shortened V by 0 bases and J by 4 bases, and 12 bases separated the two germline ends. This CDR3 has 15 amino acids. Per the germline V gene, CDR1 is SGHVS and CDR2 is FQNEAQ. CDR3 residues: CASSLASLGGTEAFF. The CDR3 nucleotides read TGTGCCAGCAGCTTAGCGAGCCTCGGCGGCACTGAAGCTTTCTTT. Based on the CDR3 plus reference TRBV7-8 and TRBJ1-1, the full variable domain is GAGVSQSPRYKVAKRGQDVALRCDPISGHVSLFWYQQALGQGPEFLTYFQNEAQLDKSGLPSDRFFAERPEGSVSTLKIQRTQQEDSAVYLCASSLASLGGTEAFFGQGTRLTVV.

This clonotype was observed a few times. The chain links TRBV6-5 to TRBJ2-7; D tentatively fits TRBD1 or TRBD2 (5 bases each). In germline, CDR1 is MNHEY, CDR2 SVGAGI. CDR3 length: 15 amino acids. Between the trimmed V and J ends, which lost 0 bases and 7 bases, there was a span of 16 bases. CDR3 DNA sequence: TGTGCCAGCAGTTACTCCGGGGCCCCCCGTCTGGAGCAGTACTTC. It yields the protein CASSYSGAPRLEQYF.

For the CDR3, the DNA is TGTGCCAGCAGCGTAGGGCAGTTAAGCAATCAGCCCCAGCATTTT. The encoded protein is CASSVGQLSNQPQHF. This chain links TRBV9 with TRBJ1-5; D is unresolved. This CDR3 contains 15 residues. Looked up from germline, CDR1 is SGDLS and CDR2 is YYNGEE. V gave up 0 bases and J gave up 1 base, with 8 bases separating them.